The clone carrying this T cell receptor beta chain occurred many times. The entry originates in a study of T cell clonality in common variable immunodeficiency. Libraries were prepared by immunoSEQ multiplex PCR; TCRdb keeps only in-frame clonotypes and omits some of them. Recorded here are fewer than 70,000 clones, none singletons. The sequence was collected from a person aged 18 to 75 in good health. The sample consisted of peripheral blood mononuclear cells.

CDR3 bases read: TGTGCCAGCAGTTATGGACAATCCTACGAG. This translates into CASSYGQSYE. From start to end, the CDR3 is CASSYGQSYEQYF. The J gene is TRBJ2-7, the V gene TRBV28; possibly TRBD1 for D (5 bases). The read stops 3 residues short of the end of the CDR3; the missing end is completed from the germline J gene. CDR3 size: 13 residues. The ends were cut back, 4 bases at V and 1 base at J, with 8 bases in the middle. The germline V gene encodes CDR1 MDHEN and CDR2 SYDVKM.